This record concerns one T cell receptor beta chain sequence. The target antigen is unknown. The PCR had 60 Vbeta and 13 Jbeta primers. Repertoires were generated with immunoSEQ multiplex PCR, while TCRdb's copy carries only in-frame clones and drops some. The sample contains under 130,000 clones, about 81% of which appear only once. The data are from a study of cytomegalovirus exposure and HLA in healthy donors. Background on the study: Ancestry clustering placed around 81% of a few hundred genotyped donors in the Caucasian-associated cluster.

General study points: In a later analysis, 16,951 TCR beta sequences were associated with HLA alleles at 0.05 false discovery rate. Cytomegalovirus status, reportedly, was diagnosed with high specificity and sensitivity by the classifier.

The sequence derives from a man aged 30 to 45 in good health and CMV-seronegative. Sequencing was carried out using PBMCs.

The CDR3 loop reads CASSRQEIAYEQYF. The CDR3 bases are TGTGCCAGCAGTCGACAGGAGATAGCCTACGAGCAGTACTTC. The rearrangement links TRBV5-4 to TRBJ2-7, with D possibly TRBD1 on 6 matching bases. This CDR3 has 14 residues. The germline V and J ends were trimmed by 5 bases and 2 bases, with 14 bases remaining between them. The V gene's germline CDR1 is SGHNT and CDR2 YYREEE (reference sequence).